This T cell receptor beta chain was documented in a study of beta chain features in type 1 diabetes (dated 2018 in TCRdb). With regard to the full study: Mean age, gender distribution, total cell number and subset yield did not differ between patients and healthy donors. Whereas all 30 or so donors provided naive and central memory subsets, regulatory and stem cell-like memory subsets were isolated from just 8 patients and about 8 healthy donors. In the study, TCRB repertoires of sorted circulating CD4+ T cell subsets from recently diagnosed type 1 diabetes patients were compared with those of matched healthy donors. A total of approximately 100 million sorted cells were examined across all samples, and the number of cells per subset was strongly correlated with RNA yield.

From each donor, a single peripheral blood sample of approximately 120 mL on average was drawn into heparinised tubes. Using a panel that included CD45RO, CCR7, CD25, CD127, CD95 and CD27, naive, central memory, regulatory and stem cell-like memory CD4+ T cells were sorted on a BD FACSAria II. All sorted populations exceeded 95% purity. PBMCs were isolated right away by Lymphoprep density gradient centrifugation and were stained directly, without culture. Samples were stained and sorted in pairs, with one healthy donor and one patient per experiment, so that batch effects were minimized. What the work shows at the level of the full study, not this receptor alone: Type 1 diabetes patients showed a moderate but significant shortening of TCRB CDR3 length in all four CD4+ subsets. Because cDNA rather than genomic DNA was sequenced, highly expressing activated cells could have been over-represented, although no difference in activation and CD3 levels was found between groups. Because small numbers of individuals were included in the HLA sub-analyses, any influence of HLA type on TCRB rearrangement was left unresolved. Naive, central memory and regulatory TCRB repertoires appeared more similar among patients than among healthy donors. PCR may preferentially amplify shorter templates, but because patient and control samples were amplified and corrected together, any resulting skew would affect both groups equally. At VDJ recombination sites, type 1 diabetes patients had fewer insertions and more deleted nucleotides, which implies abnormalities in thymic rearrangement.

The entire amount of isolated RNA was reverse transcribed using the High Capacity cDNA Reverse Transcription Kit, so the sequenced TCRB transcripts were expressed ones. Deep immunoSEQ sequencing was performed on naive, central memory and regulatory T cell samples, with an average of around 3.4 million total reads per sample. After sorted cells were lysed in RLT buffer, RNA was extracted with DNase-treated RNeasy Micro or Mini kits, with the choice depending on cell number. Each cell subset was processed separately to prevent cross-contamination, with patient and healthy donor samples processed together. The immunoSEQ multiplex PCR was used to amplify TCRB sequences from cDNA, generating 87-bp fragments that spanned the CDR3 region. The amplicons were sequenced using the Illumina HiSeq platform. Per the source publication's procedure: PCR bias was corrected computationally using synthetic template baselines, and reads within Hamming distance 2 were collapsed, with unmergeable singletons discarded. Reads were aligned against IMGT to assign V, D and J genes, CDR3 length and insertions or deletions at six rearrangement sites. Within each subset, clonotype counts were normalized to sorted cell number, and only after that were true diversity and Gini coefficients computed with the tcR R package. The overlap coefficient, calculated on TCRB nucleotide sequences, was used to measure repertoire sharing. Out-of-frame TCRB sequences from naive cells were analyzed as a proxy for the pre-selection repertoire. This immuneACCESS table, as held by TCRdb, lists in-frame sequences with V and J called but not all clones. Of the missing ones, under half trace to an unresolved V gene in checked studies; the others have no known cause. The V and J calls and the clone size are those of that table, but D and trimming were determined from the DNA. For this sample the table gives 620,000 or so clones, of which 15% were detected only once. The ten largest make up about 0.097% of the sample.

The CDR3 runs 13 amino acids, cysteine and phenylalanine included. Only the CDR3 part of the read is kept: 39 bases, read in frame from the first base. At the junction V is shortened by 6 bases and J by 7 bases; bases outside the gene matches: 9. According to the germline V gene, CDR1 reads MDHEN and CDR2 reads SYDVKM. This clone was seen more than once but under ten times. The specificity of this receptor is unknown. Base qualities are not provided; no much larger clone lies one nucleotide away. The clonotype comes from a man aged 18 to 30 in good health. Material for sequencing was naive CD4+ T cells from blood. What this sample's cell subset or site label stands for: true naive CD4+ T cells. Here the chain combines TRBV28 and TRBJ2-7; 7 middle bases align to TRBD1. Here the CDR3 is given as CASRVAGGREQYF. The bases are TGTGCCAGCAGAGTCGCAGGGGGTAGGGAGCAGTACTTC. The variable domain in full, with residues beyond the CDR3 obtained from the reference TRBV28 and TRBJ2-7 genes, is DVKVTQSSRYLVKRTGEKVFLECVQDMDHENMFWYRQDPGLGLRLIYFSYDVKMKEKGDIPEGYSVSREKKERFSLILESASTNQTSMYLCASRVAGGREQYFGPGTRLTVT.